The TCR beta chain under discussion was sequenced for a study of cytomegalovirus exposure and HLA in healthy donors. V lost 8 bases and J lost 5; bases outside the gene matches: 7. CDR1 SNHLY and CDR2 FYNNEI come from the germline V gene. This CDR3 region has 14 residues. PCR employed 60 Vbeta and 13 Jbeta primers. The protocol was immunoSEQ multiplex PCR, while the TCRdb copy is restricted to in-frame clones and leaves out a portion. The sample has some 160,000 clones, around 10% seen once; the top ten hold approximately 1.8%. A few counts support this clone. The chain has TRBV2 and TRBJ1-5; TRBD1 matches at 9 bases. Specimen: PBMCs. This receptor was identified in a male donor in good health and CMV-seronegative. The CDR3 DNA sequence: TGTGCCAGCGTGTTGGGGACAGGGTATCAGCCCCAGCATTTT. Residues: CASVLGTGYQPQHF.